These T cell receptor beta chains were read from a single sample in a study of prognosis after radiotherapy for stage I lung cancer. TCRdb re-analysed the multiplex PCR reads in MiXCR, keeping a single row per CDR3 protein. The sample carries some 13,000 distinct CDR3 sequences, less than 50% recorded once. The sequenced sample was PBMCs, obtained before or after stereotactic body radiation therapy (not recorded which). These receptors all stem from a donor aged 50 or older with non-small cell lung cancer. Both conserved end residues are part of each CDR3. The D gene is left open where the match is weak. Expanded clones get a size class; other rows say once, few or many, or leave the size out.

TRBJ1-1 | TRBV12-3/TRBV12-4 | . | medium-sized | CASSLAPQANTEAFF | TGTGCCAGCAGTTTAGCTCCCCAGGCGAACACTGAAGCTTTCTTT
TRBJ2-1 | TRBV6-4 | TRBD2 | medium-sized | CASSYGGSSYNEQFF | TGTGCCAGCAGTTACGGCGGGAGCTCCTACAATGAGCAGTTCTTC
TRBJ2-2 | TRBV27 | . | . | CASSPRVLYTGELFF | TGTGCCAGCAGTCCTCGAGTCCTATACACCGGGGAGCTGTTTTTT
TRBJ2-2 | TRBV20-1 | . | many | CSAADYSPINTGELFF | TGCAGTGCTGCGGACTATTCGCCGATAAACACCGGGGAGCTGTTTTTT
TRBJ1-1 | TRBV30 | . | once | CAWNREGTEAFF | TGTGCCTGGAACAGGGAGGGCACTGAAGCTTTCTTT
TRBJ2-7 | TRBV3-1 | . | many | CASSPRGPPFGTEQYF | TGTGCCAGCAGCCCCAGGGGCCCCCCTTTTGGGACCGAGCAGTACTTC
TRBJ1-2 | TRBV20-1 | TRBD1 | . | CSAPDRYTYGYTF | TGCAGTGCTCCGGACAGGTACACCTATGGCTACACCTTC
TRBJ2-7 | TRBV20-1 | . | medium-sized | CRALPLSQGYEQYF | TGCAGGGCCCTACCCCTATCACAGGGCTACGAGCAGTACTTC
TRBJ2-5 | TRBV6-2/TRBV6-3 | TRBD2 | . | CASSYGVAGDSLRDQYF | TGTGCCAGCAGTTACGGGGTAGCGGGCGACTCCTTAAGAGACCAGTACTTC
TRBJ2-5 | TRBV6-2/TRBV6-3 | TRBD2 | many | CASRGTSGSPYQETQYF | TGTGCCAGCAGAGGGACTAGCGGGAGTCCCTACCAAGAGACCCAGTACTTC
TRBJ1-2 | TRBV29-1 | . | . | CSVDGLTRGYTF | TGCAGCGTTGACGGGTTAACTCGGGGCTACACCTTC
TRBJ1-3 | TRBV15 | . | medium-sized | CATSRDQGGGNTIYF | TGTGCCACCAGCAGAGATCAAGGGGGTGGAAACACCATATATTTT
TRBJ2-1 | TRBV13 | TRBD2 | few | CASSSGLADNEQFF | TGTGCCAGCAGCTCGGGACTAGCGGACAATGAGCAGTTCTTC
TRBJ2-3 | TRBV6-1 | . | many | CASSPLGLSTDTQYF | TGTGCCAGCAGCCCATTGGGACTGAGCACAGATACGCAGTATTTT
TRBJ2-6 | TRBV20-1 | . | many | CSLVGANVLTF | TGCAGCCTCGTCGGGGCCAACGTCCTGACTTTC
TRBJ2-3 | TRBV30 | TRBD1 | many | CAWSDPDRGFTDTQYF | TGTGCCTGGAGTGATCCGGACAGGGGCTTCACAGATACGCAGTATTTT
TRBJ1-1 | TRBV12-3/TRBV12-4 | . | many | CASSFDNTEAFF | TGTGCCAGCAGTTTCGACAACACTGAAGCTTTCTTT
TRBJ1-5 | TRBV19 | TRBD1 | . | CASSPLTGLEPQHF | TGTGCCAGTAGTCCCTTGACAGGGTTAGAGCCCCAGCATTTT
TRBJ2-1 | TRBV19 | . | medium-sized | CASRGFKNEQFF | TGTGCCAGTAGGGGCTTCAAGAATGAGCAGTTCTTC
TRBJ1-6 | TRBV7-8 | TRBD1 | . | CASSTTGADSPLHF | TGTGCCAGCAGCACGACAGGGGCGGATTCACCCCTCCACTTT
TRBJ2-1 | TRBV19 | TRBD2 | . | CASGKRERFWNEQFF | TGTGCCAGCGGAAAGCGGGAAAGGTTTTGGAATGAGCAGTTCTTC
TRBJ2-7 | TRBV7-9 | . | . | CASSLRGELLDEQYF | TGTGCCAGCAGCTTGAGGGGGGAGCTCCTCGACGAGCAGTACTTC
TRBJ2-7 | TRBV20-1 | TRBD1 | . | CSAREPTGSYEQYF | TGCAGTGCTAGAGAACCGACAGGGTCCTACGAGCAGTACTTC
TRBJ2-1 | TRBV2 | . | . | CASSGLGGYQFF | TGTGCCAGCAGTGGATTGGGGGGTTACCAGTTCTTC
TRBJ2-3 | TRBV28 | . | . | CASSLRTRGDTDTQYF | TGTGCCAGCAGTTTGAGGACTAGGGGGGACACAGATACGCAGTATTTT
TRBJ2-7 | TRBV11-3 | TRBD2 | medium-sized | CASSLGGTSGMNTYEQYF | TGTGCCAGCAGCTTAGGAGGAACTAGCGGGATGAATACCTACGAGCAGTACTTC
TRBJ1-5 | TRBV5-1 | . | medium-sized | CASSLASKRQHNQPQHF | TGCGCCAGCAGCTTGGCGAGTAAGCGACAGCACAATCAGCCCCAGCATTTT
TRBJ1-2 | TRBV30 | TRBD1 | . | CAWRGLQGENYGYTF | TGTGCCTGGAGGGGTCTACAGGGGGAGAACTATGGCTACACCTTC
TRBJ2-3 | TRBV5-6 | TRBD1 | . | CASSSVDRGLTDTQYF | TGTGCCAGCAGCTCGGTGGACAGGGGCCTCACAGATACGCAGTATTTT
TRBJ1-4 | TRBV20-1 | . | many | CSARDREGLGEKLFF | TGCAGTGCTAGAGATCGGGAGGGCTTGGGTGAAAAACTGTTTTTT
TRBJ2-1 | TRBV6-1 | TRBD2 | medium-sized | CASSLQAGAWDEQFF | TGTGCCAGCAGCTTACAAGCGGGAGCGTGGGATGAGCAGTTCTTC